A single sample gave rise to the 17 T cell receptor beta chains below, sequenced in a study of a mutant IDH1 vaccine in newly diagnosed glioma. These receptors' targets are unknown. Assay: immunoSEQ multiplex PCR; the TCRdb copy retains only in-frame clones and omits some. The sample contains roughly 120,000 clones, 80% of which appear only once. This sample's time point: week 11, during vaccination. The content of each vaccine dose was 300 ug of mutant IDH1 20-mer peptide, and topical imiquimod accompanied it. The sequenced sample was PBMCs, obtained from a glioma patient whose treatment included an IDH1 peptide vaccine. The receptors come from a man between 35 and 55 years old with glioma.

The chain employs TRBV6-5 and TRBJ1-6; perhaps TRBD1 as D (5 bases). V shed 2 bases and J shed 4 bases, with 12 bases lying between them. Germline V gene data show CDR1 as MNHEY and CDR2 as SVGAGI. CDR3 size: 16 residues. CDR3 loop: CASSYHRQRYNSPLHF. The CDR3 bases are TGTGCCAGCAGTTACCACAGGCAGCGATATAATTCACCCCTCCACTTT.

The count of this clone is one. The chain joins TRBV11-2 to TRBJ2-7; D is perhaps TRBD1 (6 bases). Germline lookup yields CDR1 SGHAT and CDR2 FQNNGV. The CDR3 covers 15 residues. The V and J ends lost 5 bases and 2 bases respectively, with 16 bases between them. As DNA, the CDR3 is TGTGCCAGCAGCCTGTCCGGGACACGTCCCTACGAGCAGTACTTC. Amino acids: CASSLSGTRPYEQYF.

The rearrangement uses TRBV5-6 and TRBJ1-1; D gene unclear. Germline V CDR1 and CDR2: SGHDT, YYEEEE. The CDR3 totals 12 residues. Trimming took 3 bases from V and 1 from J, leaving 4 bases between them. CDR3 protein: CASSWGNTEAFF. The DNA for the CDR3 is TGTGCCAGCAGCTGGGGGAACACTGAAGCTTTCTTT.

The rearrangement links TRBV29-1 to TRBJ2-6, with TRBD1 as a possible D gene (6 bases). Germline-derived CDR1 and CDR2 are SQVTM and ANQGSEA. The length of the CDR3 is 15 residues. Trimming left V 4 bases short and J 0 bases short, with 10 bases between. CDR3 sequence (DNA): TGCAGCGTTGGACAGGTAGACTCTGGGGCCAACGTCCTGACTTTC. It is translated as CSVGQVDSGANVLTF. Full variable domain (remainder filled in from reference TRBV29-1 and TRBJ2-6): SAVISQKPSRDICQRGTSLTIQCQVDSQVTMMFWYRQQPGQSLTLIATANQGSEATYESGFVIDKFPISRPNLTFSTLTVSNMSPEDSSIYLCSVGQVDSGANVLTFGAGSRLTVL.

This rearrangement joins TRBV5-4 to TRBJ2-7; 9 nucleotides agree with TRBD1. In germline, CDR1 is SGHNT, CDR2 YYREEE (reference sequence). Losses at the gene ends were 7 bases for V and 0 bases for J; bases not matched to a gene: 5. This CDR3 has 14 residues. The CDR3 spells CASRRDRDSYEQYF. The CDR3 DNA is TGTGCCAGCCGCCGGGACAGGGACTCCTACGAGCAGTACTTC.

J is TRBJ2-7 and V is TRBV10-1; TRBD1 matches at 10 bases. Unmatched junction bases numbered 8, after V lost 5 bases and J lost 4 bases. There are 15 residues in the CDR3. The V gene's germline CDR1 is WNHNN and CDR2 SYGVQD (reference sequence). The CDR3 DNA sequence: TGCGCCAGCAGTTCCCCCCCGGGACAGGGGTACGAGCAGTACTTC. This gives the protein CASSSPPGQGYEQYF.

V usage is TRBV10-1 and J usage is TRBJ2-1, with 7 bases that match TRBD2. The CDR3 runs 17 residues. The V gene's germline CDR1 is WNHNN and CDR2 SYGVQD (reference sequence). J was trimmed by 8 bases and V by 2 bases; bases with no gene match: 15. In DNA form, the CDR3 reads TGCGCCAGCAGTGAGGCCCTCCACGGGGAGGGTATCGATGAGCAGTTCTTC. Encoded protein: CASSEALHGEGIDEQFF.

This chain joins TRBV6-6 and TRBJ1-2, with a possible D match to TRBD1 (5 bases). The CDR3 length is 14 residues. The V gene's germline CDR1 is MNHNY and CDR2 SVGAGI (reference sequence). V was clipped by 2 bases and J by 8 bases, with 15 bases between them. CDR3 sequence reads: CASSYAGEGKGYTF. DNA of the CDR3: TGTGCCAGCAGTTACGCCGGGGAGGGGAAGGGCTACACCTTC.

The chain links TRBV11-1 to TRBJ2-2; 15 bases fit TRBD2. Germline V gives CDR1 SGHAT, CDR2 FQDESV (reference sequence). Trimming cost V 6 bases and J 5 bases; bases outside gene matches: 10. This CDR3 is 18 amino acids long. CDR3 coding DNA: TGTGCCAGCAGACGGACTAGCGGGAGGGCCACGGGGACCGGGGAGCTGTTTTTT. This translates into CASRRTSGRATGTGELFF.

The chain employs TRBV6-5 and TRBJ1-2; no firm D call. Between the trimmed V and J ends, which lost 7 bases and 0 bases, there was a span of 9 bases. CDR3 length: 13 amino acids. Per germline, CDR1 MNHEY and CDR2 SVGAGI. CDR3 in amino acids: CASTRTANYGYTF. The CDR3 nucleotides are TGTGCCAGCACCAGAACAGCTAACTATGGCTACACCTTC.

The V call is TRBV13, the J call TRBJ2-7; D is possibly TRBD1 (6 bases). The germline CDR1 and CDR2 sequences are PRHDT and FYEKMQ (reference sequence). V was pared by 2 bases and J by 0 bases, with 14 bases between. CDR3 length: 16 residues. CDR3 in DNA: TGTGCCAGCAGCTTAAGGGGGTCTTGGAGCTCCTACGAGCAGTACTTC. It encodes CASSLRGSWSSYEQYF.

The CDR3 nucleotides read TGTGCCATCAGTGGTAACACCGGGGAGCTGTTTTTT. Translated: CAISGNTGELFF. The rearrangement uses TRBV10-3 and TRBJ2-2, with D hard to call. CDR3 length: 12 amino acids. Trimming shortened V by 4 bases and J by 2 bases, and 2 bases separated the two germline ends. CDR1 is ENHRY, CDR2 SYGVKD, per germline.

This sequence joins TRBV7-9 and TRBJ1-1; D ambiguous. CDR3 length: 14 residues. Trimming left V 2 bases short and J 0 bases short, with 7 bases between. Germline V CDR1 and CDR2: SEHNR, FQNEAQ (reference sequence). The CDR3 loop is CASSLRLLNTEAFF. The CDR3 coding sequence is TGTGCCAGCAGCTTACGACTTTTGAACACTGAAGCTTTCTTT.

CDR3 DNA: TGTGCCAGCTCACCACGTCCTGCGGGGGGGCAAGAGACCCAGTACTTC. Translating it yields CASSPRPAGGQETQYF. The J gene is TRBJ2-5, the V gene TRBV18; 9 nucleotides line up with TRBD2. V shed 1 base and J 2 bases; nucleotides not matched to a gene: 5. Germline-derived CDR1 and CDR2 are KGHSH and LQKENI. The CDR3 is 16 residues long.

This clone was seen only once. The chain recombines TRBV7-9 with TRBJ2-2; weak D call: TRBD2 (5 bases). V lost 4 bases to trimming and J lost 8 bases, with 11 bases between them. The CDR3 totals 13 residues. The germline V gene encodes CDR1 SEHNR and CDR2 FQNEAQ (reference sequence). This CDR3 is CASSSLSAGELFF. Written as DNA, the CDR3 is TGTGCCAGCAGCTCCCTTAGCGCGGGGGAGCTGTTTTTT.

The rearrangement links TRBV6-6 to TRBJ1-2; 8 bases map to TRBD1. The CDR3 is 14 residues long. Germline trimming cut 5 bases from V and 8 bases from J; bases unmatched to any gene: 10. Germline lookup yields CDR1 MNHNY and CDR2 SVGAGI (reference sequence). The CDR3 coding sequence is TGTGCCAGCAGTGACCCGGACAGGGTCGGAGGCTACACCTTC. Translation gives CASSDPDRVGGYTF.

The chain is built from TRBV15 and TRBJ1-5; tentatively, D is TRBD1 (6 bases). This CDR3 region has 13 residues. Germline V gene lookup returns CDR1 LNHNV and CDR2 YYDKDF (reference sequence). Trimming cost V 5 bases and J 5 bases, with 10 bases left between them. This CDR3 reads CATSSDRYQPQHF. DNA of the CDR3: TGTGCCACCAGCTCGGACAGATATCAGCCCCAGCATTTT.